This T cell receptor beta chain was obtained from a study of blood T cell repertoires in COVID-19 (dated by TCRdb to the early 2020s). About the study as a whole: The collaborator samples originated in the United States, Italy and Spain and spanned the acute and convalescent phases of COVID-19. The material from the prospective study consisted of cDNA or gDNA derived from T cells, B-cell-depleted T cells, or PBMCs. Subjects who had been exposed to COVID-19, were actively infected with it, or had recovered from it provided the deeply sampled blood TCRbeta repertoires that made up the dataset. A freely available public database, intended as a resource for researchers studying the immune response to SARS-CoV-2, is where the repertoires were released. Samples came from the ongoing ImmuneRACE study (first 160 participants) plus 1,254 subjects from 6 global collaborators. A de-identified subject ID, COVID-19 status, age in years and sex were almost always included in the sample metadata. Where available, HLA class I and class II types were obtained from metadata supplied by the sample provider rather than from assay-based typing.

Details on this clone: What antigen it recognizes has not been identified. No base quality values were provided; no much bigger clone lies one nucleotide off.

At one collaborating source in Seattle, patients were enrolled during active infection and were followed longitudinally through the course of disease. The collaborating institutions used their own protocols to collect whole blood in K2EDTA tubes. For TCRbeta analysis, collaborators shipped samples in one of three forms: frozen whole blood, isolated PBMCs, or DNA extracted from either of those sample types. Summary of the overall study and its limitations: How much clinical and demographic metadata was included differed by source and by participant, and the metadata was provided uncurated.

Reading the germline V gene gives CDR1 SGDLS and CDR2 YYNGEE. The V and J ends are trimmed by 0 bases and 2 bases, leaving 15 bases between them. From cysteine to phenylalanine, the CDR3 is 16 amino acids long. Only the CDR3 portion is preserved as DNA: 48 bases, with reading frame beginning at the first base. The immunoSEQ Assay, a bias-controlled multiplex PCR, was used to amplify TCRbeta CDR3 regions from genomic DNA. In the original analysis: The number of nucleated cells in each sample was estimated by amplification of reference gene primers within the assay. Sequence reads were collapsed and filtered to measure the absolute abundance of every unique TCRbeta CDR3 rearrangement. For each sample, productive Simpson clonality was calculated as the square root of Simpson's diversity index across productive rearrangements. TCRdb took this table from immuneACCESS and kept in-frame rearrangements with V and J called. Such tables lack part of the clones; where checked against another copy, unresolved V genes explain under half of the gap, and the rest is unexplained. V and J calls and clone size are given by that table; D and trimming were obtained from the DNA. Here the sample has fewer than 200,000 clones; roughly four fifths occur a single time. The biggest ten clones account for approximately 2.6% of the sample.

The V gene is TRBV9 and the J gene is TRBJ2-7; 5 matching bases give a weak D call of TRBD1. This TCR was sampled from an elderly woman with COVID-19, enrolled during active disease. What was sequenced was peripheral blood. At the DNA level, the sequence is TGTGCCAGCAGCGTAGCGGGCAGGACACCGACCTACGAGCAGTACTTC. It codes for CASSVAGRTPTYEQYF.